Listed here are 29 T cell receptor beta chains from one sample, sequenced in a study of early T cells in non-severe SARS-CoV-2 infection. TCRdb used MiXCR to reprocess the 5' RACE reads, holding one entry per CDR3 protein. The sample consists of approximately 64,000 distinct CDR3 sequences, 4.9% of them appearing once. Input material: whole blood. The source is an adult who was a healthcare worker with PCR-confirmed SARS-CoV-2 infection or an uninfected control (not recorded which).

This clonotype was picked up many times. This chain links TRBV4-3 with TRBJ2-3; D unclear. The CDR3 runs to 13 residues. V dropped 0 bases and J dropped 4 bases, with 5 bases sitting between them. Germline loops: CDR1 LGHNA, CDR2 YSLEER. The CDR3 protein is CASSQDPSDTQYF. CDR3 nucleotides: TGCGCCAGCAGCCAAGACCCCTCAGATACGCAGTATTTT.

This clonotype was seen many times. This chain uses TRBV4-2 with TRBJ2-3; D uncertain. Deletions cut 0 bases from V and 1 base from J, with 5 bases between. This CDR3 has 14 residues. The germline gives CDR1 LGHNA, CDR2 YNFKEQ. The CDR3 DNA reads as TGTGCCAGCAGCCAAGAGCCAGGCACAGATACGCAGTATTTT. Protein product: CASSQEPGTDTQYF.

In its sample, this clonotype was seen many times. CDR3 nucleotide sequence: TGTGCCAGCAGCTACCGGGACAGGGGCTACGAGCAGTACTTC. It translates to CASSYRDRGYEQYF. The chain carries TRBV9 and TRBJ2-7; 10 bases agree with TRBD1. The CDR3 is made up of 14 amino acids. V shed 4 bases and J 3 bases; nucleotides not matched to a gene: 4. Germline V gene sequence: CDR1 SGDLS, CDR2 YYNGEE.

Ten or more counts support this clonotype. V usage is TRBV19 and J usage is TRBJ2-1, with D unresolved. Germline V CDR1 and CDR2: LNHDA, SQIVND (reference sequence). V was clipped by 5 bases and J by 4 bases, with 15 bases between them. This CDR3 has 15 residues. As DNA, the CDR3 is TGTGCCAGTAGTCAACGGTCGCAGGCTTACAATGAGCAGTTCTTC. Translating it yields CASSQRSQAYNEQFF.

V is TRBV3-1 and J is TRBJ2-7; D not certain. The CDR3 covers 13 residues. V was shortened by 0 bases and J by 7 bases, with 10 bases between the two germline ends. Looked up from germline, CDR1 is LGHDT and CDR2 is YNNKEL (reference sequence). The CDR3 DNA sequence: TGTGCCAGCAGCCAAGAGCCCCCCGGGGAGCAGTACTTC. Translating gives CASSQEPPGEQYF.

The table lists this clonotype with many counts. V is TRBV12-3 or TRBV12-4 and J is TRBJ1-1, with a weak D call TRBD1 (6 bases). The CDR3 consists of 14 residues. The germline V and J ends were trimmed by 8 bases and 2 bases, with 15 bases remaining between them. The CDR3 loop reads CASVPGAANTEAFF. In DNA, the CDR3 is TGTGCCAGCGTACCAGGGGCAGCTAACACTGAAGCTTTCTTT.

This clonotype was counted between two and nine times. The rearrangement joins TRBV10-3 to TRBJ2-3, with a weak D call TRBD2 (7 bases). The V gene lost 2 bases and the J gene lost 5 bases, with 20 bases spanning the gap. This CDR3 is 17 amino acids long. Per germline, CDR1 ENHRY and CDR2 SYGVKD. The CDR3 is CAISEPERAGARDTQYF. The CDR3 DNA reads as TGTGCCATCAGTGAGCCCGAGAGGGCGGGGGCGAGAGATACGCAGTATTTT.

Many counts were recorded for this clonotype. J is TRBJ1-2 and V is TRBV18; D not resolved. The CDR3 totals 12 residues. Deletions cut 1 base from V and 1 base from J, with 1 base between. Germline V gene sequence: CDR1 KGHSH, CDR2 LQKENI. Here the CDR3 reads CASSPRNYGYTF. The CDR3 bases are TGTGCCAGCTCACCACGTAACTATGGCTACACCTTC.

This clonotype was picked up many times. The chain employs TRBV3-1 and TRBJ1-3; the D gene is possibly TRBD1 (6 bases). V was pared by 3 bases and J by 1 base, with 16 bases between. The germline V gene has CDR1 LGHDT and CDR2 YNNKEL (reference sequence). CDR3 length: 17 residues. For the CDR3, the DNA is TGTGCCAGCAGCCAGGTTTTGGGGGCACTGTCTGGAAACACCATATATTTT. Encoded protein: CASSQVLGALSGNTIYF.

Ten or more counts support this clonotype. This chain joins TRBV3-1 and TRBJ2-7; 9 bases are a match to TRBD1. V lost 3 bases and J lost 3; bases outside the gene matches: 9. The CDR3 runs 16 residues. The germline V gene has CDR1 LGHDT and CDR2 YNNKEL (reference sequence). The CDR3 region is CASSQGPGQGLYEQYF. CDR3 nucleotides: TGTGCCAGCAGCCAGGGGCCGGGACAGGGCCTCTACGAGCAGTACTTC.

This clonotype was seen at least ten times. The rearrangement joins TRBV12-3 or TRBV12-4 to TRBJ2-7; a possible D gene is TRBD1 (6 bases). V lost 1 base, J lost 0 bases, and 7 bases lay in between. CDR3 length: 14 amino acids. CDR3 region: CASSLVDSSYEQYF. CDR3 DNA sequence: TGTGCCAGCAGTTTAGTGGACAGCTCCTACGAGCAGTACTTC.

This chain uses TRBV7-9 with TRBJ2-3, with TRBD2 identical over 8 bases. Germline V lookup: CDR1 SEHNR, CDR2 FQNEAQ (reference sequence). The CDR3 runs 14 residues. V trimming: 4 bases; J trimming: 3 bases; junction bases outside the gene matches: 3. The CDR3: CASSSSSGTDTQYF. CDR3 nucleotide sequence: TGTGCCAGCAGCTCTTCTAGCGGGACAGATACGCAGTATTTT.

This clonotype was detected many times. The chain uses TRBV2 and TRBJ2-1; 9 nucleotides align to TRBD1. This CDR3 is built from 14 residues. V lost 8 bases to trimming and J lost 4 bases; unmatched junction nucleotides: 6. Per germline, CDR1 SNHLY and CDR2 FYNNEI. The CDR3 nucleotides read TGTGCCAGCTTGGACAGGGGCCCTTACAATGAGCAGTTCTTC. Translating gives CASLDRGPYNEQFF. Combining the CDR3 with reference TRBV2 and TRBJ2-1 gives the whole variable domain EPEVTQTPSHQVTQMGQEVILRCVPISNHLYFYWYRQILGQKVEFLVSFYNNEISEKSEIFDDQFSVERPDGSNFTLKIRSTKLEDSAMYFCASLDRGPYNEQFFGPGTRLTVL.

This clonotype was found many times. The genes are TRBV11-2 and TRBJ2-2; 8 bases are a match to TRBD2. With 5 bases clipped from V and 4 bases from J, the junction kept 9 bases outside the gene matches. Germline V gives CDR1 SGHAT, CDR2 FQNNGV. This CDR3 has 16 residues. CDR3 DNA sequence: TGTGCCAGCAGCGAACAGGCAACTAGCGGCACCGGGGAGCTGTTTTTT. Protein sequence: CASSEQATSGTGELFF.

The table lists this clonotype with many counts. The J gene is TRBJ2-1, the V gene TRBV29-1; the match to TRBD2 covers 11 bases. V lost 6 bases to trimming and J lost 10 bases; unmatched junction nucleotides: 11. CDR1 is SQVTM and CDR2 is ANQGSEA in the germline V gene. The CDR3 spans 14 residues. The CDR3 region is CSVAGTSGNREQFF. The DNA of the CDR3 is TGCAGCGTGGCCGGGACTAGCGGAAATCGCGAGCAGTTCTTC.

Many counts were recorded for this clonotype. The CDR3, as DNA: TGTGCCAGCAGCTTACTGGCGGGAGCGGCCTACGAGCAGTACTTC. This gives the protein CASSLLAGAAYEQYF. The V gene is TRBV7-2, the J gene TRBJ2-7; 7 bases are a match to TRBD2. J was trimmed by 2 bases and V by 2 bases; bases with no gene match: 6. CDR1 is SGHTA, CDR2 FQGNSA, per germline. The CDR3 has 15 amino acids.

At least ten counts were recorded for this clonotype. The chain uses TRBV24-1 and TRBJ2-3, with TRBD2 matching over 10 bases. CDR1 is KGHDR and CDR2 is SFDVKD in the germline V gene. Trimming took 4 bases from V and 2 from J; bases not matched to a gene: 5. This CDR3 is 16 amino acids long. CDR3 DNA: TGTGCCACCAGTGAAGGGACTAGCGATTACACAGATACGCAGTATTTT. This translates into CATSEGTSDYTDTQYF.

This clonotype was seen repeatedly, ten times or more. J is TRBJ1-2 and V is TRBV11-2; no definite D call. The CDR3 runs 12 residues. The V end was cut by 7 bases, the J end by 3 bases, with 9 bases between. The germline V gene encodes CDR1 SGHAT and CDR2 FQNNGV. CDR3 nucleotide sequence: TGTGCCAGCAAGGGCGGCGACTATGGCTACACCTTC. This translates into CASKGGDYGYTF. The variable domain in full, with the rest retrieved from reference TRBV11-2 and TRBJ1-2, is EAGVAQSPRYKIIEKRQSVAFWCNPISGHATLYWYQQILGQGPKLLIQFQNNGVVDDSQLPKDRFSAERLKGVDSTLKIQPAKLEDSAVYLCASKGGDYGYTFGSGTRLTVV.

Concerning this clonotype itself: A much more abundant neighbour one base away suggests this may be a read error. The chain has TRBV7-2 and TRBJ2-3; D ambiguous. Germline assignment: CDR1 SGHTA and CDR2 FQGNSA. The CDR3 is 11 amino acids. The CDR3 reads CASNLADTQYF. The DNA for the CDR3 is TGTGCCAGCAACTTAGCAGATACGCAGTATTTT.

This clonotype was counted a few times. The chain is built from TRBV9 and TRBJ1-1; 7 bases match TRBD1. V shed 4 bases, J shed 0 bases, and the junction held 6 bases outside the gene matches. Germline V gene sequence: CDR1 SGDLS, CDR2 YYNGEE. This CDR3 is built from 15 residues. The CDR3 spells CASSLGQDLNTEAFF. The CDR3 DNA follows: TGTGCCAGCAGCCTTGGACAGGACTTGAACACTGAAGCTTTCTTT.

This clonotype has ten or more counts. The rearrangement links TRBV11-2 to TRBJ1-1, with D unclear. The CDR3 loop spans 15 amino acids. Germline V gives CDR1 SGHAT, CDR2 FQNNGV. The V and J ends lost 5 bases and 5 bases respectively, with 18 bases between them. DNA for the CDR3: TGTGCCAGCAGCCGCGAGCTAGGAAGTCATACTGAAGCTTTCTTT. It translates to CASSRELGSHTEAFF.

The CDR3 bases are TGCGCCAGCAGTCAATCGGTGGTTGTCAGGGGGAGCACAGATACGCAGTATTTT. It codes for CASSQSVVVRGSTDTQYF. The rearrangement joins TRBV23-1 to TRBJ2-3; 7 bases are shared with TRBD1. TRBV23-1 is labeled an ORF, and its function is uncertain. V dropped 0 bases and J dropped 0; count of bases not matched to a gene: 9. The CDR3 contains 18 residues.

The V and J genes are TRBV11-2 and TRBJ1-6, with D unresolved. V shed 1 base and J shed 8 bases, with 6 bases lying between them. Looked up from germline, CDR1 is SGHAT and CDR2 is FQNNGV. The CDR3 extends over 13 amino acids. CDR3 region: CASSLVADSPLHF. In DNA, the CDR3 is TGTGCCAGCAGCTTAGTCGCGGATTCACCCCTCCACTTT.

Many counts were recorded for this clonotype. This rearrangement joins TRBV4-1 to TRBJ1-1; tentatively, D is TRBD1 (5 bases). This CDR3 comprises 17 residues. Germline V gene lookup returns CDR1 MGHRA and CDR2 YSYEKL. Between the trimmed V and J ends, which lost 0 bases and 0 bases, there was a span of 14 bases. The CDR3 coding sequence is TGCGCCAGCAGCCAAGACCCACCGACAGTTATGAACACTGAAGCTTTCTTT. It encodes CASSQDPPTVMNTEAFF.

This clonotype has a count of ten or more. V gene TRBV12-3 or TRBV12-4 combines with J gene TRBJ2-7, with D possibly TRBD2 on 6 matching bases. The CDR3 runs to 13 residues. The germline V and J ends were trimmed by 1 base and 6 bases, with 10 bases remaining between them. This chain's CDR3 is CASSLGLTSEQYF. In DNA, the CDR3 is TGTGCCAGCAGTTTAGGGCTGACTAGCGAGCAGTACTTC.

This clonotype was seen a few times. The gene calls are TRBV2 and TRBJ1-2; 8 bases align to TRBD1. The CDR3 has 15 amino acids. Germline V gene sequence: CDR1 SNHLY, CDR2 FYNNEI. Unmatched junction bases numbered 10, after V lost 6 bases and J lost 4 bases. The CDR3 DNA reads as TGTGCCAGCAGAGACCCAGGGGGCAATGTCTATGGCTACACCTTC. This sequence encodes CASRDPGGNVYGYTF. The full variable domain, in which reference TRBV2 and TRBJ1-2 provide the parts outside the CDR3, is EPEVTQTPSHQVTQMGQEVILRCVPISNHLYFYWYRQILGQKVEFLVSFYNNEISEKSEIFDDQFSVERPDGSNFTLKIRSTKLEDSAMYFCASRDPGGNVYGYTFGSGTRLTVV.

A word on this clonotype: A much larger clone differs by one base, so this may be a read error. The chain has TRBV20-1 and TRBJ2-7; TRBD2 agrees at 7 bases. The germline V gene encodes CDR1 DFQATT and CDR2 SNEGSKA (reference sequence). The CDR3 contains 13 residues. V shed 3 bases and J 6 bases; nucleotides not matched to a gene: 8. Written as DNA, the CDR3 is TGCAGTGCTAGGGTACTAGCGTTTGCCGAGCAGTACTTC. It specifies CSARVLAFAEQYF.

This clonotype was seen a handful of times. This chain links TRBV14 with TRBJ1-4; TRBD1 aligns across 10 bases. The CDR3 is 14 amino acids. Losses at the gene ends were 4 bases for V and 8 bases for J; bases not matched to a gene: 4. CDR1 and CDR2 (germline): SGHDN, FVKESK. For the CDR3, the DNA is TGTGCCAGCAGCCCCCGGACAGGGGGGGAAAAACTGTTTTTT. This translates into CASSPRTGGEKLFF.

This clonotype was observed a few times. This chain links TRBV20-1 with TRBJ2-5, with 7 bases identical to TRBD2. Per the germline V gene, CDR1 is DFQATT and CDR2 is SNEGSKA (reference sequence). The CDR3 consists of 11 residues. The CDR3 reads CSTGEGETQYF. The CDR3 DNA follows: TGCAGCACTGGGGAGGGGGAGACCCAGTACTTC.